This is a list of T cell receptor beta chains from one sample in a study of blood T cell repertoires in COVID-19. The table came from immunoSEQ multiplex PCR; TCRdb's copy has only in-frame clones and leaves some out. The sample yields 300,000 to 400,000 clones, about 83% seen once. Material for sequencing was peripheral blood. These receptors were taken from a young man with active or convalescent COVID-19. The CDR3 runs from the conserved cysteine through the conserved F or W. Fields, in order: clone size, V gene, J gene, D gene, CDR3 protein, CDR3 DNA. The D gene is left open where the match is weak. Clone size appears in some rows only: once, few, many, or a class for an expanded clone.

clone size: NA
V gene: TRBV2
J gene: TRBJ1-2
D gene: NA
CDR3 protein: CASSLDRDYGYTF
CDR3 DNA: TGTGCCAGCAGTTTGGACAGAGATTATGGCTACACCTTC

clone size: NA
V gene: TRBV4-1
J gene: TRBJ1-3
D gene: NA
CDR3 protein: CASSHPARGPGNTIYF
CDR3 DNA: TGCGCCAGCAGCCACCCGGCCAGAGGGCCTGGAAACACCATATATTTT

clone size: NA
V gene: TRBV15
J gene: TRBJ2-7
D gene: NA
CDR3 protein: CATGGGGYEQYF
CDR3 DNA: TGTGCCACCGGGGGCGGGGGCTACGAGCAGTACTTC

clone size: NA
V gene: TRBV7-2
J gene: TRBJ1-1
D gene: NA
CDR3 protein: CASSLGSQGGTEAFF
CDR3 DNA: TGTGCCAGCAGCCTAGGGTCCCAGGGAGGGACTGAAGCTTTCTTT

clone size: NA
V gene: TRBV2
J gene: TRBJ1-5
D gene: TRBD1
CDR3 protein: CASIHPDRAPYSNQPQHF
CDR3 DNA: TGTGCCAGCATCCACCCGGACAGGGCCCCTTATAGCAATCAGCCCCAGCATTTT

clone size: NA
V gene: TRBV4-2
J gene: TRBJ2-5
D gene: TRBD2
CDR3 protein: CASSQGGLAGGQETQYF
CDR3 DNA: TGTGCCAGCAGCCAAGGGGGCTTAGCGGGGGGACAAGAGACCCAGTACTTC

clone size: NA
V gene: TRBV5-1
J gene: TRBJ1-2
D gene: NA
CDR3 protein: CASSRLGQGYGYTF
CDR3 DNA: TGCGCCAGCAGCCGATTAGGGCAGGGCTATGGCTACACCTTC

clone size: NA
V gene: TRBV7-8
J gene: TRBJ1-1
D gene: NA
CDR3 protein: CASSPLIGGRTEAFF
CDR3 DNA: TGTGCCAGCAGCCCCCTGATTGGGGGGAGGACTGAAGCTTTCTTT

clone size: once
V gene: TRBV9
J gene: TRBJ2-1
D gene: TRBD2
CDR3 protein: CASSPTGLGNEQFF
CDR3 DNA: TGTGCCAGCAGCCCAACGGGACTAGGGAATGAGCAGTTCTTC

clone size: NA
V gene: TRBV30
J gene: TRBJ2-3
D gene: TRBD2
CDR3 protein: CAWSGTSGPLRTDTQYF
CDR3 DNA: TGTGCCTGGAGTGGGACTAGCGGGCCGCTCCGCACAGATACGCAGTATTTT

clone size: NA
V gene: TRBV13
J gene: TRBJ1-6
D gene: NA
CDR3 protein: CASSLRGLTYNSPLHF
CDR3 DNA: TGTGCCAGCAGCTTACGCGGTCTCACCTATAATTCACCCCTCCACTTT

clone size: NA
V gene: TRBV19
J gene: TRBJ2-2
D gene: NA
CDR3 protein: CASSMGIQNTGELFF
CDR3 DNA: TGTGCCAGTAGTATGGGCATCCAGAACACCGGGGAGCTGTTTTTT

clone size: NA
V gene: TRBV9
J gene: TRBJ1-1
D gene: NA
CDR3 protein: CASSVTSGTEAFF
CDR3 DNA: TGTGCCAGCAGCGTAACGTCGGGCACTGAAGCTTTCTTT

clone size: NA
V gene: TRBV2
J gene: TRBJ1-2
D gene: NA
CDR3 protein: CASISNGGGYGYTF
CDR3 DNA: TGTGCCAGCATTTCGAACGGCGGGGGATATGGCTACACCTTC

clone size: NA
V gene: TRBV5-1
J gene: TRBJ2-1
D gene: TRBD2
CDR3 protein: CASGASGYNEQFF
CDR3 DNA: TGCGCCAGCGGGGCTAGCGGTTACAATGAGCAGTTCTTC

clone size: NA
V gene: TRBV5-8
J gene: TRBJ2-7
D gene: TRBD1
CDR3 protein: CASSVRQGGYEQYF
CDR3 DNA: TGTGCCAGCAGCGTAAGACAGGGGGGGTACGAGCAGTACTTC

clone size: once
V gene: TRBV7-3
J gene: TRBJ2-2
D gene: NA
CDR3 protein: CASSSGGNTGELFF
CDR3 DNA: TGTGCCAGCTCCTCCGGGGGGAACACCGGGGAGCTGTTTTTT

clone size: few
V gene: TRBV6-1
J gene: TRBJ1-5
D gene: NA
CDR3 protein: CASSDHRIGVQPQHF
CDR3 DNA: TGTGCCAGCAGTGACCACCGGATCGGGGTCCAGCCCCAGCATTTT

clone size: NA
V gene: TRBV5-4
J gene: TRBJ2-2
D gene: TRBD1
CDR3 protein: CASSQRGQGSTGELFF
CDR3 DNA: TGTGCCAGCTCCCAGAGGGGACAGGGGAGCACCGGGGAGCTGTTTTTT

clone size: NA
V gene: TRBV6-1
J gene: TRBJ1-2
D gene: NA
CDR3 protein: CASSETVSLDYGYTF
CDR3 DNA: TGTGCCAGCAGTGAGACAGTTTCTCTCGACTATGGCTACACCTTC

clone size: NA
V gene: TRBV18
J gene: TRBJ2-1
D gene: NA
CDR3 protein: CASSPGRTEATEQFF
CDR3 DNA: TGTGCCAGCTCACCGGGCCGGACGGAGGCGACTGAGCAGTTCTTC

clone size: once
V gene: TRBV5-1
J gene: TRBJ2-4
D gene: NA
CDR3 protein: CASSLEPRAKNIQYF
CDR3 DNA: TGCGCCAGCAGCTTGGAGCCTAGGGCCAAAAACATTCAGTACTTC

clone size: NA
V gene: TRBV13
J gene: TRBJ2-5
D gene: TRBD1
CDR3 protein: CASSPDRAPETQYF
CDR3 DNA: TGTGCCAGCAGCCCCGACAGGGCACCAGAGACCCAGTACTTC

clone size: NA
V gene: TRBV19
J gene: TRBJ2-7
D gene: TRBD2
CDR3 protein: CASKGPGGSYEQYF
CDR3 DNA: TGTGCCAGTAAGGGTCCGGGGGGATCCTACGAGCAGTACTTC

clone size: NA
V gene: TRBV4-2
J gene: TRBJ1-2
D gene: NA
CDR3 protein: CASSQGPGGEDYGYTF
CDR3 DNA: TGTGCCAGCAGCCAAGGGCCAGGCGGGGAGGACTATGGCTACACCTTC

clone size: NA
V gene: TRBV9
J gene: TRBJ1-1
D gene: NA
CDR3 protein: CASSDGGGTEAFF
CDR3 DNA: TGTGCCAGCAGCGATGGGGGCGGCACTGAAGCTTTCTTT

clone size: NA
V gene: TRBV5-5
J gene: TRBJ1-2
D gene: TRBD1
CDR3 protein: CASSLAQTGGNYGYTF
CDR3 DNA: TGTGCCAGCAGCTTGGCCCAAACAGGGGGAAACTATGGCTACACCTTC

clone size: NA
V gene: TRBV5-1
J gene: TRBJ1-1
D gene: TRBD1
CDR3 protein: CASSYPSPGGRGERGTEAFF
CDR3 DNA: TGCGCCAGCAGCTACCCTTCCCCAGGGGGGCGCGGGGAAAGGGGCACTGAAGCTTTCTTT

clone size: NA
V gene: TRBV15
J gene: TRBJ2-1
D gene: TRBD2
CDR3 protein: CATSRESGGTYNEQFF
CDR3 DNA: TGTGCCACCAGCAGAGAGAGCGGGGGTACCTACAATGAGCAGTTCTTC

clone size: NA
V gene: TRBV13
J gene: TRBJ2-5
D gene: TRBD1
CDR3 protein: CASSLAGGETQYF
CDR3 DNA: TGTGCCAGCAGCTTAGCAGGGGGCGAGACCCAGTACTTC

clone size: NA
V gene: TRBV19
J gene: TRBJ1-1
D gene: NA
CDR3 protein: CASSIRRGLNTEAFF
CDR3 DNA: TGTGCCAGTAGTATTCGGAGGGGACTGAACACTGAAGCTTTCTTT

clone size: NA
V gene: TRBV7-3
J gene: TRBJ1-1
D gene: NA
CDR3 protein: CASSLRLGALEEAFF
CDR3 DNA: TGTGCCAGCAGCTTACGCCTAGGGGCCCTAGAGGAAGCTTTCTTT

clone size: once
V gene: TRBV3-1/TRBV3-2
J gene: TRBJ1-3
D gene: TRBD1
CDR3 protein: CASSQETGAGNTIYF
CDR3 DNA: TGTGCCAGCAGCCAGGAGACAGGGGCAGGAAACACCATATATTTT

clone size: NA
V gene: TRBV9
J gene: TRBJ2-7
D gene: TRBD2
CDR3 protein: CARSVGGGASYEQYF
CDR3 DNA: TGTGCCCGCAGCGTCGGGGGGGGCGCTTCCTACGAGCAGTACTTC

clone size: NA
V gene: TRBV7-6
J gene: TRBJ2-7
D gene: NA
CDR3 protein: CASSLGQGPAYEQYF
CDR3 DNA: TGTGCCAGCAGCTTAGGGCAGGGGCCCGCCTACGAGCAGTACTTC

clone size: NA
V gene: TRBV27
J gene: TRBJ1-6
D gene: NA
CDR3 protein: CATLVRFSYNSPLHF
CDR3 DNA: TGTGCCACCCTTGTCAGATTCTCCTATAATTCACCCCTCCACTTT

clone size: NA
V gene: TRBV3-1/TRBV3-2
J gene: TRBJ1-5
D gene: TRBD1
CDR3 protein: CASSRDRGGNQPQHF
CDR3 DNA: TGTGCCAGCAGCCGGGACAGGGGTGGCAATCAGCCCCAGCATTTT

clone size: NA
V gene: TRBV9
J gene: TRBJ2-3
D gene: NA
CDR3 protein: CASSPLGSADTQYF
CDR3 DNA: TGTGCCAGCAGCCCCTTAGGGAGCGCAGATACGCAGTATTTT

clone size: NA
V gene: TRBV7-6
J gene: TRBJ1-1
D gene: TRBD1
CDR3 protein: CASSSGQGALNTEAFF
CDR3 DNA: TGTGCCAGCAGCTCTGGACAGGGGGCGTTGAACACTGAAGCTTTCTTT

clone size: NA
V gene: TRBV3-1/TRBV3-2
J gene: TRBJ1-6
D gene: NA
CDR3 protein: CASSQYTGMRGSPLHF
CDR3 DNA: TGTGCCAGCAGCCAGTATACCGGGATGCGGGGTTCACCCCTCCACTTT

clone size: NA
V gene: TRBV20-1
J gene: TRBJ2-7
D gene: TRBD1
CDR3 protein: CSASDQGTGGWYEQYF
CDR3 DNA: TGCAGTGCTAGTGACCAGGGGACAGGGGGCTGGTACGAGCAGTACTTC

clone size: NA
V gene: TRBV10-1
J gene: TRBJ2-3
D gene: TRBD1
CDR3 protein: CASPFLRGDTQYF
CDR3 DNA: TGCGCCAGCCCCTTCCTCAGGGGGGATACGCAGTATTTT

clone size: NA
V gene: TRBV18
J gene: TRBJ1-2
D gene: TRBD1
CDR3 protein: CASSPPDRVAGYTF
CDR3 DNA: TGTGCCAGCTCACCACCGGACAGGGTGGCTGGCTACACCTTC

clone size: NA
V gene: TRBV28
J gene: TRBJ1-4
D gene: NA
CDR3 protein: CASSFAGLRNEKLFF
CDR3 DNA: TGTGCCAGCAGTTTCGCCGGACTCCGAAATGAAAAACTGTTTTTT

clone size: NA
V gene: TRBV4-2
J gene: TRBJ1-2
D gene: NA
CDR3 protein: CASSQDNGGYTF
CDR3 DNA: TGTGCCAGCAGCCAAGATAACGGTGGCTACACCTTC

clone size: NA
V gene: TRBV10-3
J gene: TRBJ2-7
D gene: NA
CDR3 protein: CAIRTRSYEQYF
CDR3 DNA: TGTGCCATCAGGACTCGGTCCTACGAGCAGTACTTC

clone size: NA
V gene: TRBV30
J gene: TRBJ2-7
D gene: NA
CDR3 protein: CAWSVLDTSYEQYF
CDR3 DNA: TGTGCCTGGAGTGTCCTGGACACGTCCTACGAGCAGTACTTC

clone size: once
V gene: TRBV27
J gene: TRBJ2-2
D gene: TRBD1
CDR3 protein: CASRTGQGDTGELFF
CDR3 DNA: TGTGCCAGCAGGACGGGACAGGGGGACACCGGGGAGCTGTTTTTT

clone size: NA
V gene: TRBV9
J gene: TRBJ1-4
D gene: TRBD1
CDR3 protein: CASSVAGGQGWEKLFF
CDR3 DNA: TGTGCCAGCAGCGTAGCGGGGGGACAGGGTTGGGAAAAACTGTTTTTT

clone size: NA
V gene: TRBV6-4
J gene: TRBJ2-3
D gene: NA
CDR3 protein: CASSDPRSTDTQYF
CDR3 DNA: TGTGCCAGCAGTGACCCGAGAAGCACAGATACGCAGTATTTT

clone size: NA
V gene: TRBV21-1
J gene: TRBJ2-5
D gene: NA
CDR3 protein: CASSKVETGGFRGTQYF
CDR3 DNA: TGTGCCAGCAGCAAAGTGGAGACAGGGGGCTTCCGGGGGACCCAGTACTTC

clone size: NA
V gene: TRBV7-9
J gene: TRBJ2-2
D gene: TRBD2
CDR3 protein: CASRVSGGSNTGELFF
CDR3 DNA: TGTGCCAGCCGGGTGAGCGGGGGCTCGAACACCGGGGAGCTGTTTTTT

clone size: NA
V gene: TRBV30
J gene: TRBJ2-7
D gene: NA
CDR3 protein: CAWKTGPSYEQYF
CDR3 DNA: TGTGCCTGGAAGACAGGTCCATCCTACGAGCAGTACTTC

clone size: NA
V gene: TRBV3-1/TRBV3-2
J gene: TRBJ1-5
D gene: NA
CDR3 protein: CASSQRGGNQPQHF
CDR3 DNA: TGTGCCAGCAGCCAAAGGGGGGGAAATCAGCCCCAGCATTTT